The clone carrying this T cell receptor beta chain has a count of ten or more. The antigen remains unidentified. The sample is drawn from a study of CD8 T cells in ankylosing spondylitis. Study-level findings and limits: Apparently characteristic of ankylosing spondylitis blood was a TCR beta motif (about eight highly homologous variants). Peripheral blood held disease-linked clones only at relatively low frequency, and these were CD8+. Matched ankylosing spondylitis synovial fluid reportedly showed significant enrichment of disease-linked clones.

The V end lost 5 bases, the J end lost 6 bases, and 11 bases lay between the germline ends. The CDR3 totals 12 residues. Each CDR3 protein is one row after TCRdb ran MiXCR on the 5' RACE reads. The sample contains approximately 260,000 distinct CDR3 sequences, over 8.5% of which appear only once. The chain is built from TRBV12-3 or TRBV12-4 and TRBJ2-7; D ambiguous. The sequence came from a male donor with ankylosing spondylitis or in good health (not recorded which). The sequenced sample was blood, either unsorted or a sorted T cell fraction (not recorded which). CDR3 nucleotide sequence: TGTGCCAGCAGTCTCCGGTCGAGCGAGCAGTACTTC. Translation: CASSLRSSEQYF.